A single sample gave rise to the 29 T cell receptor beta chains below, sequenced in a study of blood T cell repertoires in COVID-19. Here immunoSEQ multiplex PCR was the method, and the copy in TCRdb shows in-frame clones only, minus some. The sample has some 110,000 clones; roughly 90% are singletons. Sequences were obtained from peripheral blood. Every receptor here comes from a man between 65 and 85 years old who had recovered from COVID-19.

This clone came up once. DNA for the CDR3: TGTGCCAGCTCCCTAAAGGGCCTGGTTGAGACTAGTCGATACGAGCAGTACTTC. This sequence encodes CASSLKGLVETSRYEQYF. The V gene is TRBV18, the J gene TRBJ2-7; D might be TRBD2 (6 bases). Germline CDR1 and CDR2: KGHSH and LQKENI. Trimming stripped 6 bases from V and 4 bases from J, with 28 bases between. This CDR3 comprises 18 residues.

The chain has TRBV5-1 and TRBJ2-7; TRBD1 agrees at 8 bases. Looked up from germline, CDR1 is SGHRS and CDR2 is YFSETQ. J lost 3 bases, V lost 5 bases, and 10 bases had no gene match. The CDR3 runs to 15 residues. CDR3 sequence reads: CASSKVETGVYEQYF. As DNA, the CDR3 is TGCGCCAGCAGTAAGGTCGAGACAGGGGTCTACGAGCAGTACTTC.

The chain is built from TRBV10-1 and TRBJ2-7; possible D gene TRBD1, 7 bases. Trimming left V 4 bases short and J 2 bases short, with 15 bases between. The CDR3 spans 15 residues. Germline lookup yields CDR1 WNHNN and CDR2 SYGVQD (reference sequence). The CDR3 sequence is CASSGRGDRPYEQYF. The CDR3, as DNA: TGCGCCAGCAGTGGAAGGGGGGACAGACCCTACGAGCAGTACTTC.

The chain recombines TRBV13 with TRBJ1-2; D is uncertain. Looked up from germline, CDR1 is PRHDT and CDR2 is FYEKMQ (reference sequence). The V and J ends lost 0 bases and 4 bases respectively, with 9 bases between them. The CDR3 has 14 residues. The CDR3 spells CASSLGAESYGYTF. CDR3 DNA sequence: TGTGCCAGCAGCTTAGGCGCGGAGAGCTATGGCTACACCTTC.

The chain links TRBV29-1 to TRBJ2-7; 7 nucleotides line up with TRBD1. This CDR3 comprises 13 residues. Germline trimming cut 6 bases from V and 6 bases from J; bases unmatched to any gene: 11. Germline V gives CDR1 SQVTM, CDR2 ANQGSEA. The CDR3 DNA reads TGCAGCGTGGAGACAGGGCTAGCAGGCGAGCAGTACTTC. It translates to CSVETGLAGEQYF.

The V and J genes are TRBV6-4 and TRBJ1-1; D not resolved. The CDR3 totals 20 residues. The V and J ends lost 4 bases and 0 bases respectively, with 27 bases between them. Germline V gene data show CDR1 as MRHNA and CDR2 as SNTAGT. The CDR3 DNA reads TGTGCCAGCAGTGCCCGGGTTGTTTCTATGGCCACTCCTATGAACACTGAAGCTTTCTTT. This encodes CASSARVVSMATPMNTEAFF.

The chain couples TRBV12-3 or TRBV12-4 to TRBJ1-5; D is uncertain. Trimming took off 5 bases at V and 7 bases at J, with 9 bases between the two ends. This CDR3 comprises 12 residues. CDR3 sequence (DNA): TGTGCCAGCAGTCCAGTGTCCCAGCCCCAGCATTTT. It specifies CASSPVSQPQHF.

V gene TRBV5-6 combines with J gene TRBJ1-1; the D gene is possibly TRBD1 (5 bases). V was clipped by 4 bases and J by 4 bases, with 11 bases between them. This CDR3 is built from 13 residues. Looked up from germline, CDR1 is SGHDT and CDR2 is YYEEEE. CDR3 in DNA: TGTGCCAGCAGCCGGACGGGGGGCACTGAAGCTTTCTTT. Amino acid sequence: CASSRTGGTEAFF.

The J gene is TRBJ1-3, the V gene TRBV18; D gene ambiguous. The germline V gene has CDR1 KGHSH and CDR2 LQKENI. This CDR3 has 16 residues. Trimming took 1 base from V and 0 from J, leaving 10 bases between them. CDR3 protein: CASSPLPQLSGNTIYF. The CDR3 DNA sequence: TGTGCCAGCTCACCACTTCCACAGCTCTCTGGAAACACCATATATTTT.

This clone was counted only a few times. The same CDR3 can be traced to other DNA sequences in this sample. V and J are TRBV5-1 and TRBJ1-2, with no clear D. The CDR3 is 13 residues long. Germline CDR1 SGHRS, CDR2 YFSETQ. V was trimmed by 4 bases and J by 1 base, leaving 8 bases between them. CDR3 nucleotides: TGCGCCAGCAGCCCTCAGGTTAACTATGGCTACACCTTC. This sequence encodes CASSPQVNYGYTF.

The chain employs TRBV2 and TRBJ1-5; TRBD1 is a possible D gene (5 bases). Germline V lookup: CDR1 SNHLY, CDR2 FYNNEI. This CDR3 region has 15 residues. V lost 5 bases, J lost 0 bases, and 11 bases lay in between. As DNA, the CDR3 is TGTGCCAGCAGTCCAAGGGGTTATAGCAATCAGCCCCAGCATTTT. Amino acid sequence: CASSPRGYSNQPQHF.

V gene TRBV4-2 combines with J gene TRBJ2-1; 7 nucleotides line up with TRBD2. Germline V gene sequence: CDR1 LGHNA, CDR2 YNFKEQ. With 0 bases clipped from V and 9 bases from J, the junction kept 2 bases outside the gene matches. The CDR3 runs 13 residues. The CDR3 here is CASSQEGGIEQFF. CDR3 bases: TGTGCCAGCAGCCAAGAGGGGGGGATTGAGCAGTTCTTC.

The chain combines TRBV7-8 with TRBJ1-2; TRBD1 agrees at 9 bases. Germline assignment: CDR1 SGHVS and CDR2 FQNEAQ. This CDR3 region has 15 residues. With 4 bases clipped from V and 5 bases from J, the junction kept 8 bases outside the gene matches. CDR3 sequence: CASSSGTGIDYGYTF. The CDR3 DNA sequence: TGTGCCAGCAGCTCGGGGACAGGGATCGATTATGGCTACACCTTC.

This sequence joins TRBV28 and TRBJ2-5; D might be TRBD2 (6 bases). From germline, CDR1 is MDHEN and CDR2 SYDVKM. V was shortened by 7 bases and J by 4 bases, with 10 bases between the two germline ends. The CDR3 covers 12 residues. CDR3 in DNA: TGTGCCAGCACGGACGGGAGAGAGACCCAGTACTTC. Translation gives CASTDGRETQYF.

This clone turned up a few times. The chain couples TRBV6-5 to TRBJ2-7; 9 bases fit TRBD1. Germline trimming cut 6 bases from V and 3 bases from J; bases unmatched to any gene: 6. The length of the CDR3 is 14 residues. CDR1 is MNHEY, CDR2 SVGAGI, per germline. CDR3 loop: CASRGWGQGYEQYF. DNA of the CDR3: TGTGCCAGCAGGGGTTGGGGACAGGGCTACGAGCAGTACTTC.

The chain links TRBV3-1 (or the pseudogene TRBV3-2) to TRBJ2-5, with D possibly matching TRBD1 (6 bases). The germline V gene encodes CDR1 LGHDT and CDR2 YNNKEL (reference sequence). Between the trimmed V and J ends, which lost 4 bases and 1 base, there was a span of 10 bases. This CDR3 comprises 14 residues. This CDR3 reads CASSLDSLQETQYF. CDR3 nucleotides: TGTGCCAGCAGCCTGGACAGCCTCCAAGAGACCCAGTACTTC.

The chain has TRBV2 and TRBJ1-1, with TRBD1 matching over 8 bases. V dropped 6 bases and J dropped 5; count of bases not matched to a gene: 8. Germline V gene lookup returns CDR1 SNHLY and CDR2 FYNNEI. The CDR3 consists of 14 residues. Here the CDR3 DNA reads TGTGCCAGCAGCCTGGACAGGGTCGGAACTGAAGCTTTCTTT. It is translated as CASSLDRVGTEAFF.

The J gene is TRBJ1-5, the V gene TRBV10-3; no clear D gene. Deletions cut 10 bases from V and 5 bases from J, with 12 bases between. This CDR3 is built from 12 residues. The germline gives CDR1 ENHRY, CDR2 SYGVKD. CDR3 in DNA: TGTGCCACCCAGCGGGGTGATCAGCCCCAGCATTTT. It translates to CATQRGDQPQHF.

In nucleotides, the CDR3 is TGCGCCAGCAGCTTCAATCGGGACTCCTACGAGCAGTACTTC. It translates to CASSFNRDSYEQYF. The chain links TRBV5-1 to TRBJ2-7; possibly TRBD2 for D (5 bases). The germline V and J ends were trimmed by 2 bases and 0 bases, with 9 bases remaining between them. CDR3 length: 14 residues. The germline CDR1 and CDR2 sequences are SGHRS and YFSETQ.

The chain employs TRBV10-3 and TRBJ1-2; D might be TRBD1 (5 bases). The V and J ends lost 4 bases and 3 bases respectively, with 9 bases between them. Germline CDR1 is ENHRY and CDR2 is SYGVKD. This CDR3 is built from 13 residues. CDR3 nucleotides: TGTGCCATCAGTGCAGGGCAAGACTATGGCTACACCTTC. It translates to CAISAGQDYGYTF.

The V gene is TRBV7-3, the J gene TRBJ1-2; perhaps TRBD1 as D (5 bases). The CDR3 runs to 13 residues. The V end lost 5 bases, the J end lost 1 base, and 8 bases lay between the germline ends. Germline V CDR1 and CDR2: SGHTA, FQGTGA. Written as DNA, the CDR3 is TGTGCCAGCAGCCTGGGGCTTAACTATGGCTACACCTTC. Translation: CASSLGLNYGYTF.

This CDR3 is CASGTDRAYEQYF. DNA of the CDR3: TGTGCCAGCGGGACCGACAGGGCCTACGAGCAGTACTTC. V gene TRBV7-8 combines with J gene TRBJ2-7; 7 bases fit TRBD1. The CDR3 has 13 amino acids. Germline CDR1 is SGHVS and CDR2 is FQNEAQ. V lost 8 bases and J lost 2; bases outside the gene matches: 6. The whole variable domain, filled in from reference TRBV7-8 and TRBJ2-7, reads GAGVSQSPRYKVAKRGQDVALRCDPISGHVSLFWYQQALGQGPEFLTYFQNEAQLDKSGLPSDRFFAERPEGSVSTLKIQRTQQEDSAVYLCASGTDRAYEQYFGPGTRLTVT.

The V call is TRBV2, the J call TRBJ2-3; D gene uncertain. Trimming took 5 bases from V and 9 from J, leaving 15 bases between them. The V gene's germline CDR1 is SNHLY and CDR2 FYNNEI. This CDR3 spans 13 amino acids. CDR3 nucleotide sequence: TGTGCCAGCAGTAAAGGTGATTTCGGGACGCAGTATTTT. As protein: CASSKGDFGTQYF.

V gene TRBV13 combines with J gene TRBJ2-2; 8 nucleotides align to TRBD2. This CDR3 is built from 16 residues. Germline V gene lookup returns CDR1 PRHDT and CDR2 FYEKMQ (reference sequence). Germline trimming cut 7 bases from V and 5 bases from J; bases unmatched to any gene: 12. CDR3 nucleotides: TGTGCCAGCACCCCCCCGCGGGGGGCCGGAACCGGGGAGCTGTTTTTT. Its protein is CASTPPRGAGTGELFF.

CDR3 in amino acids: CASSPKGDGRRWNEQFF. DNA of the CDR3: TGTGCCAGCAGCCCTAAAGGTGACGGGAGGAGGTGGAATGAGCAGTTCTTC. The J gene is TRBJ2-1, the V gene TRBV7-3; 7 nucleotides match TRBD2. This CDR3 contains 17 residues. V shed 5 bases, J shed 7 bases, and the junction held 17 bases outside the gene matches. Germline V gene data show CDR1 as SGHTA and CDR2 as FQGTGA.

The CDR3 reads CASTWAAASGNTIYF. CDR3 nucleotides: TGTGCCAGCACTTGGGCAGCCGCCAGTGGAAACACCATATATTTT. This rearrangement joins TRBV28 to TRBJ1-3; D not certain. In germline, CDR1 is MDHEN, CDR2 SYDVKM. Trimming shortened V by 7 bases and J by 3 bases, and 16 bases separated the two germline ends. This CDR3 region has 15 residues. Full variable domain (rest looked up from reference TRBV28 and TRBJ1-3): DVKVTQSSRYLVKRTGEKVFLECVQDMDHENMFWYRQDPGLGLRLIYFSYDVKMKEKGDIPEGYSVSREKKERFSLILESASTNQTSMYLCASTWAAASGNTIYFGEGSWLTVV.

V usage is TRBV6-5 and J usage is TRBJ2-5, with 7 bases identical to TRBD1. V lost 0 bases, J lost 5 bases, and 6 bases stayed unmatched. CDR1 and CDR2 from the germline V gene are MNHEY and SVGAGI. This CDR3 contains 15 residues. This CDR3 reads CASSYSLGGVETQYF. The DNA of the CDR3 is TGTGCCAGCAGTTACTCGTTAGGGGGCGTGGAGACCCAGTACTTC.

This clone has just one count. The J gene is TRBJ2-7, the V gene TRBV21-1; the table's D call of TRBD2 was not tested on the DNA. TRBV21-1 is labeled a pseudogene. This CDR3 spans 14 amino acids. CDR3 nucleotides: TGTGCCAGCAGCAAAGGAGGGTACAGCTACGAGCAGTACTTC. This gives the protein CASSKGGYSYEQYF.

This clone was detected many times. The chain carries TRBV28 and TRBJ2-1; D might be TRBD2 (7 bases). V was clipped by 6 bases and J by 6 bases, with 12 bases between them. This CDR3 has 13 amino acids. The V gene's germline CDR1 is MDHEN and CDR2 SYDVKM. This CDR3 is CASREGGLNEQFF. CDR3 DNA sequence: TGTGCCAGCAGGGAGGGGGGGCTCAATGAGCAGTTCTTC.